The rows below give T cell receptor beta chains drawn from one sample of a study of blood T cell repertoires in COVID-19. Repertoires were generated with immunoSEQ multiplex PCR, while TCRdb's copy carries only in-frame clones and drops some. In the table there are 450,000 or so clones, roughly 90% of which are singletons. Sequencing was done on a sample of peripheral blood. Every receptor here comes from a young man with COVID-19, enrolled during active disease. CDR3s include the opening cysteine and the closing phenylalanine or tryptophan. The order of the fields is CDR3 length, V gene, clone size, D gene, J gene, CDR3 protein, CDR3 DNA. A D gene is named only where the DNA matches it firmly. Expanded clones are given a class, and other clones once, few, many or no size at all.

length: 16
V: TRBV7-7
size: NA
D: TRBD2
J: TRBJ2-3
CDR3: CASSSGLAGGADTQYF
DNA: TGTGCTAGCAGCTCGGGACTAGCGGGAGGAGCAGATACGCAGTATTTT

length: 14
V: TRBV7-9
size: NA
D: NA
J: TRBJ1-1
CDR3: CASSFRTAGTEAFF
DNA: TGTGCCAGCAGCTTTCGGACAGCGGGGACTGAAGCTTTCTTT

length: 12
V: TRBV19
size: NA
D: NA
J: TRBJ2-7
CDR3: CASSGEAYEQYF
DNA: TGTGCCAGTAGCGGGGAGGCCTACGAGCAGTACTTC

length: 15
V: TRBV21-1
size: NA
D: NA
J: TRBJ2-3
CDR3: CASTHQVPVGDTQYF
DNA: TGTGCCAGCACCCACCAGGTCCCCGTAGGAGATACGCAGTATTTT

length: 16
V: TRBV27
size: NA
D: NA
J: TRBJ2-3
CDR3: CASSLLGLSSTDTQYF
DNA: TGTGCCAGCAGTTTGCTGGGGCTTTCAAGCACAGATACGCAGTATTTT

length: 15
V: TRBV18
size: NA
D: NA
J: TRBJ1-4
CDR3: CASSPSQRDYEKLFF
DNA: TGTGCCAGCTCACCATCCCAGAGAGACTATGAAAAACTGTTTTTT

length: 15
V: TRBV4-1
size: NA
D: NA
J: TRBJ1-5
CDR3: CASSQGTSSNQPQHF
DNA: TGCGCCAGCAGCCAAGGGACATCTAGCAATCAGCCCCAGCATTTT

length: 14
V: TRBV5-6
size: once
D: NA
J: TRBJ2-3
CDR3: CASSLGAGPDTQYF
DNA: TGTGCCAGCAGCTTGGGGGCAGGCCCAGATACGCAGTATTTT

length: 15
V: TRBV6-4
size: once
D: TRBD1
J: TRBJ1-5
CDR3: CASEAQGGGDQPQHF
DNA: TGTGCCAGCGAAGCACAGGGGGGTGGAGATCAGCCCCAGCATTTT

length: 15
V: TRBV11-2
size: NA
D: TRBD1
J: TRBJ2-2
CDR3: CASSFLTGGIGELFF
DNA: TGTGCCAGCAGCTTTCTTACAGGGGGTATCGGGGAGCTGTTTTTT

length: 15
V: TRBV19
size: NA
D: NA
J: TRBJ2-7
CDR3: CASTNTGAAGNEQYF
DNA: TGTGCCAGTACCAACACCGGAGCCGCGGGCAACGAGCAGTACTTC

length: 14
V: TRBV2
size: NA
D: TRBD1
J: TRBJ2-7
CDR3: CASRRDSSSYEQYF
DNA: TGTGCCAGCAGACGGGACAGTAGCTCCTACGAGCAGTACTTC

length: 12
V: TRBV14
size: NA
D: TRBD1
J: TRBJ1-1
CDR3: CASSHPDRRAFF
DNA: TGTGCCAGCAGCCACCCGGACAGGAGAGCTTTCTTT

length: 16
V: TRBV5-6
size: NA
D: TRBD2
J: TRBJ2-7
CDR3: CASSGTSGRTSYEQYF
DNA: TGTGCCAGCAGCGGGACTAGCGGGAGAACGTCCTACGAGCAGTACTTC

length: 14
V: TRBV19
size: few
D: TRBD1
J: TRBJ1-1
CDR3: CASSVNRGNTEAFF
DNA: TGTGCCAGTAGTGTAAACAGGGGGAACACTGAAGCTTTCTTT

length: 14
V: TRBV6-5
size: NA
D: NA
J: TRBJ1-4
CDR3: CASGPRGTNEKLFF
DNA: TGTGCCAGCGGACCCCGGGGAACTAATGAAAAACTGTTTTTT

length: 14
V: TRBV25-1
size: NA
D: NA
J: TRBJ1-2
CDR3: CASSEVWEDYGYTF
DNA: TGTGCCAGCAGTGAGGTTTGGGAGGACTATGGCTACACCTTC

length: 15
V: TRBV13
size: NA
D: TRBD1
J: TRBJ1-5
CDR3: CASSIRGQGGQPQHF
DNA: TGTGCCAGCAGCATAAGGGGACAGGGAGGCCAGCCCCAGCATTTT

length: 14
V: TRBV28
size: once
D: TRBD1
J: TRBJ1-1
CDR3: CAILRDRGQAEAFF
DNA: TGTGCCATCCTCCGGGACAGGGGACAGGCTGAAGCTTTCTTT

length: 12
V: TRBV11-2
size: NA
D: NA
J: TRBJ2-7
CDR3: CASSLTGNEQYF
DNA: TGTGCCAGCAGCTTAACAGGGAACGAGCAGTACTTC

length: 15
V: TRBV19
size: NA
D: TRBD2
J: TRBJ2-7
CDR3: CASSKAGGPQYEQYF
DNA: TGTGCCAGTAGTAAAGCGGGAGGGCCACAGTACGAGCAGTACTTC

length: 11
V: TRBV2
size: NA
D: TRBD2
J: TRBJ2-7
CDR3: CASTRGGEQYF
DNA: TGTGCCAGCACGCGGGGGGGCGAGCAGTACTTC

length: 14
V: TRBV27
size: NA
D: NA
J: TRBJ1-1
CDR3: CASSLAGSNTEAFF
DNA: TGTGCCAGCAGTTTGGCAGGTTCTAACACTGAAGCTTTCTTT

length: 14
V: TRBV28
size: NA
D: NA
J: TRBJ1-5
CDR3: CASSRQYSNQPQHF
DNA: TGTGCCAGCAGTAGACAGTATAGCAATCAGCCCCAGCATTTT

length: 14
V: TRBV19
size: NA
D: NA
J: TRBJ1-6
CDR3: CASSWAGYNSPLHF
DNA: TGTGCCAGTAGCTGGGCAGGATATAATTCACCCCTCCACTTT